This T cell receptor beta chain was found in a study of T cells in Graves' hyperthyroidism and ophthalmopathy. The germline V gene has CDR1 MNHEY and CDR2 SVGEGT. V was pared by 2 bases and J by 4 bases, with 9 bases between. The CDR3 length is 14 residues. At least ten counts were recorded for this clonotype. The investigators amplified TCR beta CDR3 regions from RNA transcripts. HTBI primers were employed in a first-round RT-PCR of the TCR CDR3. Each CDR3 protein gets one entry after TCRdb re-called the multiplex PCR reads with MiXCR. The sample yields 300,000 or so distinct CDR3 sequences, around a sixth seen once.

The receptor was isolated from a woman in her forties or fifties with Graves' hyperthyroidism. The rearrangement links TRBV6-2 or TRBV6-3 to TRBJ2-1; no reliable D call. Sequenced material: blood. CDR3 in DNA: TGTGCCAGCAGTTACGGGTTTCCGTACAATGAGCAGTTCTTC. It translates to CASSYGFPYNEQFF.